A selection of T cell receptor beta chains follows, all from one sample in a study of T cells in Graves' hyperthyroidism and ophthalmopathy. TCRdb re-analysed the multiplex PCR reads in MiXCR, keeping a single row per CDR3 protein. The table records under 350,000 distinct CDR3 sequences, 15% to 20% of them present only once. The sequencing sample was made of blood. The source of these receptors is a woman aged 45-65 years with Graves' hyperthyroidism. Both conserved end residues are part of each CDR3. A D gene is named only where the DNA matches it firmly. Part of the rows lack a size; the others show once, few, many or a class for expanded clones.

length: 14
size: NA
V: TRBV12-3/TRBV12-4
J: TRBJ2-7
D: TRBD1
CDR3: CASSSSGTDREQYF
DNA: TGTGCCAGCAGTTCCTCCGGGACAGATCGCGAGCAGTACTTC

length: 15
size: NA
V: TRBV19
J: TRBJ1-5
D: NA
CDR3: CASSIEAIGHQPQHF
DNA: TGTGCCAGTAGTATAGAGGCCATTGGACATCAGCCCCAGCATTTT

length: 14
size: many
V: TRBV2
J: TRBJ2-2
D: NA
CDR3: CASSLAFGSGELFF
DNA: TGTGCCAGCAGCCTAGCGTTCGGTTCCGGGGAGCTGTTTTTT

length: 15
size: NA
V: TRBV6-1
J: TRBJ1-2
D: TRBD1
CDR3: CASSPGQGFKYGYTF
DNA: TGTGCCAGCAGCCCCGGACAGGGATTTAAGTATGGCTACACCTTC

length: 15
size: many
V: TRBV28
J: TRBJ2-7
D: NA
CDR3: CASSLEAGAAYEQYF
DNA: TGTGCCAGCAGTTTAGAAGCAGGGGCGGCCTACGAGCAGTACTTC

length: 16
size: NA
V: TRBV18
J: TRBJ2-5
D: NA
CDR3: CASSPLSVGTQETQYF
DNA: TGTGCCAGCTCACCACTGTCAGTAGGAACCCAAGAGACCCAGTACTTC

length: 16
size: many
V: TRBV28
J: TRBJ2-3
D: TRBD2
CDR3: CASSLGAGGPMDTQYF
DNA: TGTGCCAGCAGTTTAGGAGCGGGAGGTCCGATGGATACGCAGTATTTT

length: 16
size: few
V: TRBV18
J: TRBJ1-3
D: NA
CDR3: CASSPLDGSSGNTIYF
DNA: TGTGCCAGCTCACCACTGGATGGGAGCTCTGGAAACACCATATATTTT

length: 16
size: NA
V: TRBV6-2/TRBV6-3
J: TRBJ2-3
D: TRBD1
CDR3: CASSYNAGGGTDTQYF
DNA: TGTGCCAGCAGTTACAACGCAGGGGGCGGCACAGATACGCAGTATTTT

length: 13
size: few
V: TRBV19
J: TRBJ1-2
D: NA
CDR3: CASSIGQGNGYTF
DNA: TGTGCCAGTAGTATTGGGCAGGGAAATGGCTACACCTTC

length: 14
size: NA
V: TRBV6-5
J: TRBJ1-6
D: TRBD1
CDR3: CASSYDRGSSPLHF
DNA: TGTGCCAGCAGTTACGACAGGGGGTCTTCACCCCTCCACTTT

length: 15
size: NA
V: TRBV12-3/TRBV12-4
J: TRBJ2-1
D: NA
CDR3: CASSFFPIPGDEQFF
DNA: TGTGCCAGCAGTTTTTTTCCGATACCGGGCGATGAGCAGTTCTTC

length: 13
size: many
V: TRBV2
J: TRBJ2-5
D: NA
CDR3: CASSESSPFTQYF
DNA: TGTGCCAGCAGTGAATCCAGTCCATTCACCCAGTACTTC

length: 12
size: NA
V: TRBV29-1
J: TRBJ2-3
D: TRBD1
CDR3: CSARGQEDTQYF
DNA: TGCAGCGCTAGAGGACAGGAGGATACGCAGTATTTT

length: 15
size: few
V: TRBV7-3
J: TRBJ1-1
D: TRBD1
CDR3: CASSLNAGGAGKAFF
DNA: TGTGCCAGCAGCTTAAATGCAGGGGGCGCAGGGAAGGCTTTCTTT

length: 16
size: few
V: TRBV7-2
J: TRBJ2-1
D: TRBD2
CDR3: CASRLTSVDSYNEQFF
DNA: TGTGCCAGCAGACTTACTAGCGTAGACTCCTACAATGAGCAGTTCTTC

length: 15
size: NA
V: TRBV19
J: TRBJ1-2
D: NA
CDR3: CASSMRAVFGYGYTF
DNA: TGTGCCAGTAGTATGCGGGCAGTCTTCGGGTATGGCTACACCTTC

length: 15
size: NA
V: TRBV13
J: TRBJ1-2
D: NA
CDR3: CASTRLAGFNYGYTF
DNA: TGTGCCAGCACCCGACTCGCGGGGTTTAACTATGGCTACACCTTC

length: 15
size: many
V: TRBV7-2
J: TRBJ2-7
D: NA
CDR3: CASSLAPDGAYEQYF
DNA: TGTGCCAGCAGCTTAGCGCCCGACGGCGCCTACGAGCAGTACTTC

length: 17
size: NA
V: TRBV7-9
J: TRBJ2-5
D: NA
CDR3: CASSLVPQDAPRETQYF
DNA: TGTGCCAGCAGCCTCGTCCCACAGGATGCTCCGCGGGAGACCCAGTACTTC

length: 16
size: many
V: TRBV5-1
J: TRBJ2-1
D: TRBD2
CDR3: CASSLWSGSSYNEQFF
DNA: TGCGCCAGCAGCTTGTGGAGCGGGAGCTCCTACAATGAGCAGTTCTTC

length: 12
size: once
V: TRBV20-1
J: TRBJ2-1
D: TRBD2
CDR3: CSAGSGVNEQFF
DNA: TGCAGTGCCGGGAGCGGGGTCAATGAGCAGTTCTTC

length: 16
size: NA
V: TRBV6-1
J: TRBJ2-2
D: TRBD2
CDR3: CASSEASGGFAGELFF
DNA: TGTGCCAGCAGTGAAGCTAGCGGGGGGTTTGCCGGGGAGCTGTTTTTT

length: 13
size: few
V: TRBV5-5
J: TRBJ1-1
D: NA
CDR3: CASNFWGGREAFF
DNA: TGTGCCAGCAACTTCTGGGGGGGGCGTGAAGCTTTCTTT

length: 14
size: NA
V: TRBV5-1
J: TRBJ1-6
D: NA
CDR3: CASSLGGADSPLHF
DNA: TGCGCCAGCAGCTTGGGGGGGGCGGATTCACCCCTCCACTTT

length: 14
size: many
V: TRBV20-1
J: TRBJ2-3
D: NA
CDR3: CSASGGGTTDTQYF
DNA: TGCAGTGCTAGCGGTGGCGGGACCACAGATACGCAGTATTTT

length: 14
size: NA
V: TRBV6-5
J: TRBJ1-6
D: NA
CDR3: CASSYTGEYSPLHF
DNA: TGTGCCAGCAGTTACACGGGGGAATATTCACCCCTCCACTTT

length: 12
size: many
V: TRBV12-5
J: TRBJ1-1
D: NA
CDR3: CASGWEQPEAFF
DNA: TGTGCTAGTGGTTGGGAACAACCTGAAGCTTTCTTT

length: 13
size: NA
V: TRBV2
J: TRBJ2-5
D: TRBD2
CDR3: CASSAGGLETQYF
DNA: TGTGCCAGCAGTGCGGGGGGGTTGGAGACCCAGTACTTC

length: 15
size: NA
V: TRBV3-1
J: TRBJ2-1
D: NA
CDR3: CASSQAAGPYNEQFF
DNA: TGTGCCAGCAGCCAAGCGGCAGGGCCTTACAATGAGCAGTTCTTC